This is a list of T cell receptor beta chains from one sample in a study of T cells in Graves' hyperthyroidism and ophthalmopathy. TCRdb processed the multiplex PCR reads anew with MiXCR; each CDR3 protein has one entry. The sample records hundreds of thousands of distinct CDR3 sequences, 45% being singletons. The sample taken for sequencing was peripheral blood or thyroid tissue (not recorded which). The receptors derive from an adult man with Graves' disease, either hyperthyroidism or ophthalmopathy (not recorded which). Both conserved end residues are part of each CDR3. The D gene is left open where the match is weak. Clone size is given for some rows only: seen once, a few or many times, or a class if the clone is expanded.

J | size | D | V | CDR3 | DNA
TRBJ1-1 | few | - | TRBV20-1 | CSARDYRRVDTEAFF | TGCAGTGCTAGAGATTATCGCAGGGTGGACACTGAAGCTTTCTTT
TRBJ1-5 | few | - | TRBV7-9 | CASSLGGFGQPQHF | TGTGCCAGCAGCTTAGGGGGGTTTGGTCAGCCCCAGCATTTT
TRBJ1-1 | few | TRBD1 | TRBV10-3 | CAIGQGADTEAFF | TGTGCCATCGGACAGGGGGCCGACACTGAAGCTTTCTTT
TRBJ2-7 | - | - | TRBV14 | CASSKAGDSVYEQYF | TGTGCCAGCAGCAAAGCGGGGGACAGTGTCTACGAGCAGTACTTC
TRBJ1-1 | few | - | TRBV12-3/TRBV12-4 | CASTETLNTEAFF | TGTGCCAGCACCGAGACCCTGAACACTGAAGCTTTCTTT
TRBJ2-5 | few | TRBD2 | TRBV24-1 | CATSDSPQFGTSGGVQETQYF | TGTGCCACCAGTGATTCGCCACAGTTTGGGACTAGCGGGGGGGTGCAAGAGACCCAGTACTTC
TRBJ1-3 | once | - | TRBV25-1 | CASSGPRGGGNTIYF | TGTGCCAGCAGTGGCCCCAGGGGAGGTGGAAACACCATATATTTT
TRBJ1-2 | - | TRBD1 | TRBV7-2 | CASSSFSGQGLYGYTF | TGTGCCAGCAGCTCTTTCTCGGGACAGGGACTCTATGGCTACACCTTC
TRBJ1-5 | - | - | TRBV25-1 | CASSRQGYNQPQHF | TGTGCCAGCAGTCGTCAGGGGTACAATCAGCCCCAGCATTTT
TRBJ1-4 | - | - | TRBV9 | CASSSGGSTNEKLFF | TGTGCCAGCAGTTCCGGGGGTTCGACTAATGAAAAACTGTTTTTT
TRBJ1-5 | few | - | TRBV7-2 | CASSSWGADGNQPQHF | TGTGCCAGCAGCTCGTGGGGGGCGGATGGCAATCAGCCCCAGCATTTT
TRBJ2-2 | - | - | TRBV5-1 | CASHFSTGELFF | TGCGCCAGCCACTTTTCTACCGGGGAGCTGTTTTTT
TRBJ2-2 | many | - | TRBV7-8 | CASSLRKGQTGELFF | TGTGCCAGCAGCTTACGGAAGGGCCAGACCGGGGAGCTGTTTTTT
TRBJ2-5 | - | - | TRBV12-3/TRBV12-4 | CASSLLGGIVYEAQYF | TGTGCCAGCAGTTTACTAGGCGGGATAGTCTATGAGGCCCAGTACTTC
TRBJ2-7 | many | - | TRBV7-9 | CASSLSSYSYEQYF | TGTGCCAGCAGCTTGAGTAGCTACTCCTACGAGCAGTACTTC
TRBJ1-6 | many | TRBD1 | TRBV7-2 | CASSSGTGPLPLHF | TGTGCCAGCAGCTCTGGGACAGGCCCATTACCCCTCCACTTT
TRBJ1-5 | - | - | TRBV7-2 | CASSLGGRQNNQPQHF | TGTGCCAGCAGCTTAGGGGGCCGGCAGAACAATCAGCCCCAGCATTTT
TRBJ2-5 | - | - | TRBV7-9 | CASSLGWPGQVETQYF | TGTGCCAGCAGCTTAGGTTGGCCTGGGCAGGTAGAGACCCAGTACTTC
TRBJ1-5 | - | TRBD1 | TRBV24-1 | CATSEDREAYQPQHF | TGTGCCACCAGTGAGGACAGGGAGGCTTATCAGCCCCAGCATTTT
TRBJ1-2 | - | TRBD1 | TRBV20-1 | CSAVAGQTNYGYTF | TGCAGTGCTGTAGCGGGACAGACTAACTATGGCTACACCTTC
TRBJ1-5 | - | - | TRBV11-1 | CASSLSRGSWNQPQHF | TGTGCCAGCAGCTTGAGCCGGGGTTCATGGAATCAGCCCCAGCATTTT
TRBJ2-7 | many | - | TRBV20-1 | CSARGQGFYEQYF | TGCAGTGCTAGAGGGCAGGGGTTCTACGAGCAGTACTTC
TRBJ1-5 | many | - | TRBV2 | CASSEPRGGNNQPQHF | TGTGCCAGCAGTGAGCCCAGAGGGGGTAACAATCAGCCCCAGCATTTT
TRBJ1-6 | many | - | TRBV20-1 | CSARVDSPLHF | TGCAGTGCTAGAGTTGATTCACCCCTCCACTTT
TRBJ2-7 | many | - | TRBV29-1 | CSVEVDEAGYEQYF | TGCAGCGTTGAAGTCGATGAGGCGGGATACGAGCAGTACTTC
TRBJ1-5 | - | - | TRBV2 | CASSVGAGAGQPQHF | TGTGCCAGCAGCGTTGGGGCAGGGGCTGGTCAGCCCCAGCATTTT
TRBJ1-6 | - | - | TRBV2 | CASSSYPGLERNSPLHF | TGTGCCAGCAGCTCTTATCCGGGCCTCGAAAGGAATTCACCCCTCCACTTT
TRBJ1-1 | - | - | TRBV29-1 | CSVTLFSSGTEAFF | TGCAGCGTCACCTTATTCTCTTCCGGCACTGAAGCTTTCTTT
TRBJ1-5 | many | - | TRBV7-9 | CASSLEGLRGNQPQHF | TGTGCCAGCAGCTTAGAGGGGTTGCGGGGCAATCAGCCCCAGCATTTT
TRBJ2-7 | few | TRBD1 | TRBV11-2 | CASSSNPGQRSSYEQYF | TGTGCCAGCAGCTCTAACCCGGGACAGAGGAGCTCCTACGAGCAGTACTTC
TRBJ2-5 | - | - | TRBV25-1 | CASLSETQYF | TGTGCCAGCTTGAGTGAGACCCAGTACTTC
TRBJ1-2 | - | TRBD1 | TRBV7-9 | CASLNIDRGHGYTF | TGTGCCAGCCTCAACATCGACAGGGGGCATGGCTACACCTTC
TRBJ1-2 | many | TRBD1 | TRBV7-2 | CASSIGQGRLGYGYTF | TGTGCCAGCAGCATCGGACAGGGAAGGTTGGGCTATGGCTACACCTTC
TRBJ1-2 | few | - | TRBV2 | CASSDRWGARYGYTF | TGTGCCAGCAGTGATAGGTGGGGCGCTAGGTATGGCTACACCTTC
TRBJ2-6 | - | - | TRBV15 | CATSRDLDLPF | TGTGCCACCAGCAGAGATCTCGACCTGCCTTTC
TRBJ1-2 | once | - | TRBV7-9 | CANSLAETGLYGYTF | TGTGCCAACAGCTTAGCCGAGACAGGCCTCTATGGCTACACCTTC
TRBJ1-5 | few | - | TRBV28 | CASSLVDFSNQPQHF | TGTGCCAGCAGTTTGGTGGACTTTAGCAATCAGCCCCAGCATTTT
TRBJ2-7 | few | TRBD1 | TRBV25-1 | CASSPSTGEGPYEQYF | TGTGCCAGCAGTCCATCGACAGGGGAAGGCCCCTACGAGCAGTACTTC
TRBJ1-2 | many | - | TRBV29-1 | CSVEATEYGYTF | TGCAGCGTTGAAGCCACGGAATATGGCTACACCTTC
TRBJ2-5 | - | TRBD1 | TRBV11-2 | CASSLDHARKGGVQETQYF | TGTGCCAGCAGCCTCGATCACGCGCGGAAAGGGGGCGTCCAAGAGACCCAGTACTTC
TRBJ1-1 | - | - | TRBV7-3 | CASSLTQGHTEAFF | TGTGCCAGCAGCTTAACCCAGGGGCACACTGAAGCTTTCTTT
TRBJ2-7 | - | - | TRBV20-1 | CSARPGGPGYEQYF | TGCAGTGCTAGACCCGGGGGGCCGGGGTACGAGCAGTACTTC
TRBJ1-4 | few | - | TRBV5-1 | CASSQVSGARGRLFF | TGCGCCAGCAGCCAAGTCTCGGGGGCCAGGGGAAGACTGTTTTTT
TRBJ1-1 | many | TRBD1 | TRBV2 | CASSPRQGMNTEAFF | TGTGCCAGCAGTCCTAGACAGGGAATGAACACTGAAGCTTTCTTT
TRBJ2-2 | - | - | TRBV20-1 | CSARDPSRGTNTGELFF | TGCAGTGCTAGAGATCCCAGCAGGGGCACGAACACCGGGGAGCTGTTTTTT
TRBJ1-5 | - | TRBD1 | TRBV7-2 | CASSLGDRFGAQNSNQPQHF | TGTGCCAGCAGCTTAGGGGACAGGTTTGGAGCACAAAATAGCAATCAGCCCCAGCATTTT
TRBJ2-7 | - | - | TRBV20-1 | CSAKTADPLHEQYF | TGCAGTGCTAAGACGGCGGACCCGCTCCACGAGCAGTACTTC
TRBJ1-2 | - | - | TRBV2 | CASTDSPVLRYTF | TGTGCCAGCACGGACAGCCCAGTCTTACGCTACACCTTC
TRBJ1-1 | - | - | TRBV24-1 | CATRGPDSPEAFF | TGTGCCACCAGGGGCCCGGACTCCCCTGAAGCTTTCTTT
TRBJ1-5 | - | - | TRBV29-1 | CGSGGGNQPQHF | TGCGGATCAGGCGGAGGCAATCAGCCCCAGCATTTT
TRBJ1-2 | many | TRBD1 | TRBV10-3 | CAITDRGNYGYTF | TGTGCCATCACAGACAGGGGAAACTATGGCTACACCTTC
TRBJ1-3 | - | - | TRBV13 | CASSYRGDSGNTIYF | TGTGCCAGCAGTTACCGCGGGGACTCTGGAAACACCATATATTTT
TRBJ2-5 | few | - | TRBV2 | CASSLSLLETQYF | TGTGCCAGCAGTCTGTCACTACTGGAGACCCAGTACTTC
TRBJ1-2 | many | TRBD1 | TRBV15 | CATRPTGTALYGYTF | TGTGCCACCAGACCTACCGGGACAGCACTCTATGGCTACACCTTC